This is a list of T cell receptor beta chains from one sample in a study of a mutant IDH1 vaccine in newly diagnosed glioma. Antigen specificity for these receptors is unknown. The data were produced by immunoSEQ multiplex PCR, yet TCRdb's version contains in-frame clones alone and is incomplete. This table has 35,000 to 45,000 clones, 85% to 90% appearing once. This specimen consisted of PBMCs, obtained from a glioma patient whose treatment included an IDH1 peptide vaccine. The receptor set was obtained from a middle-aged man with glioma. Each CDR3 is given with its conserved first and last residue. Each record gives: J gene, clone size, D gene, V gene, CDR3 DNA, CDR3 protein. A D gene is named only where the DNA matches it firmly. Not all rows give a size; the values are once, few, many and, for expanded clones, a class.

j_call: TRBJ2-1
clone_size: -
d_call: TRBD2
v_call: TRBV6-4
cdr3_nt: TGTGCCAGCAGTGACTCGGCGGGGGACTACAATGAGCAGTTCTTC
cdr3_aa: CASSDSAGDYNEQFF

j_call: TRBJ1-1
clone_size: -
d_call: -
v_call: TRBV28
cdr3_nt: TGTGCCAGCAGCCCTATTGGGGAGACTGAAGCTTTCTTT
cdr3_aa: CASSPIGETEAFF

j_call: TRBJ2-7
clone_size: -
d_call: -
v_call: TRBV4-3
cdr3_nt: TGCGCCAGCAGCCAAGACACCTCGAGGGCCGAGCAGTACTTC
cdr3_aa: CASSQDTSRAEQYF

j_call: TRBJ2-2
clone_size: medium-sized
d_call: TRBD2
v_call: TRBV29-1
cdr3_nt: TGCAGCGTTGAGAGCGGGGACACCGGGGAGCTGTTTTTT
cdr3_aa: CSVESGDTGELFF

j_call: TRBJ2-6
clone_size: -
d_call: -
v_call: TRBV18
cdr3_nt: TGTGCCAGCTCAGTTAACAGGGCCGGGGCCAACGTCCTGACTTTC
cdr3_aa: CASSVNRAGANVLTF

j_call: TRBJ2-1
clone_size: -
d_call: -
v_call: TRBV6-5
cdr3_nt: TGTGCCAGCAGTTACTCTAGAAATGAGCAGTTCTTC
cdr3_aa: CASSYSRNEQFF

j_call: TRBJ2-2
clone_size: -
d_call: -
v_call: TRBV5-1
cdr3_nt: TGCGCCAGCAGCTTGGAGGCAGGAGGGGGACTCAACACCGGGGAGCTGTTTTTT
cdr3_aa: CASSLEAGGGLNTGELFF

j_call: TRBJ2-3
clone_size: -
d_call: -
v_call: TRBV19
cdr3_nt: TGTGCCAGTAGTATAGATCGAGGGACGGGGAGCACAGATACGCAGTATTTT
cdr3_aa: CASSIDRGTGSTDTQYF

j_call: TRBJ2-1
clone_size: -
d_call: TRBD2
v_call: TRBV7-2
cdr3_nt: TGTGCCAGCAGCTCTATTATAGCGGGAGGCCGCAATGAGCAGTTCTTC
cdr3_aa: CASSSIIAGGRNEQFF

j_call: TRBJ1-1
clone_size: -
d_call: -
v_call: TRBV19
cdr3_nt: TGTGCCAGTAGTTTCCGGGAGGGCACTGAAGCTTTCTTT
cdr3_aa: CASSFREGTEAFF

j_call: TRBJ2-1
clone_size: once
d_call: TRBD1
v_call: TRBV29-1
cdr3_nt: TGCAGCGTTGAAGATGTCAGGACAGGGGCCTACAATGAGCAGTTCTTC
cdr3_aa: CSVEDVRTGAYNEQFF

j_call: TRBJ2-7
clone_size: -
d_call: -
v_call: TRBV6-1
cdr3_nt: TGTGCCAGCAGAGCCATTGACAGGTCCTACGAGCAGTACTTC
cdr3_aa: CASRAIDRSYEQYF

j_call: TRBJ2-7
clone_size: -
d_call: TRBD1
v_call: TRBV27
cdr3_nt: TGTGCCAGCAACTCCCCAACAGGGGCGCGCCACGAGCAGTACTTC
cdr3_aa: CASNSPTGARHEQYF

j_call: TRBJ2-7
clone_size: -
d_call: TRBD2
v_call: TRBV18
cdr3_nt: TGTGCCAGCTCACCGTCCGGGACTAAGATCTACGAGCAGTACTTC
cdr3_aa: CASSPSGTKIYEQYF

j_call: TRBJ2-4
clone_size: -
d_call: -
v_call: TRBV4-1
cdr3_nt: TGCGCCAGCAGCCAGCCAGGAGGGTTAGGGAACATTCAGTACTTC
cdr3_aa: CASSQPGGLGNIQYF

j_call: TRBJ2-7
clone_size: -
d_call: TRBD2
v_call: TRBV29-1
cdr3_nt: TGCAGCGGACTCCTAGCGGCCAACCCATACGAGCAGTACTTC
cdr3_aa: CSGLLAANPYEQYF

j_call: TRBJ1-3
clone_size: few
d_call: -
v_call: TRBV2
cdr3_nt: TGTGCCAGACAGTTCCCCTATTGGTCTGGAAACACCATATATTTT
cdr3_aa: CARQFPYWSGNTIYF

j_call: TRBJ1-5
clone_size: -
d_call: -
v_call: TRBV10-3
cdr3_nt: TGTGCCATCAGTGAGTCCCAACAGCCGAATCAGCCCCAGCATTTT
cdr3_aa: CAISESQQPNQPQHF

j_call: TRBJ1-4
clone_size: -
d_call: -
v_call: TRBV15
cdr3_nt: TGTGCCACCAGCCGGCGGTATAATGAAAAACTGTTTTTT
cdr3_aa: CATSRRYNEKLFF

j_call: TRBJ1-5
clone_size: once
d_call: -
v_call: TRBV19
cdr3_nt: TGTGCCAGTAGTATTTATCGTTTCAGGACGGTCAGCAATCAGCCCCAGCATTTT
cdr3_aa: CASSIYRFRTVSNQPQHF

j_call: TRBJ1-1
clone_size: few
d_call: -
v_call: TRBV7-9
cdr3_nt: TGTGCCAGCAGCTTACAACAGGGAGACACTGAAGCTTTCTTT
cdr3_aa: CASSLQQGDTEAFF

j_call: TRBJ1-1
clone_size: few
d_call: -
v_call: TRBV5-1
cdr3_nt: TGCGCCAGCAGCTTGGATTACGGGAACACTGAAGCTTTCTTT
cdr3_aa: CASSLDYGNTEAFF

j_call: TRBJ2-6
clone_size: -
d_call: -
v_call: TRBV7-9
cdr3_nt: TGTGCCAGCAGCTTATCGGTGGCTGGGGCCAACGTCCTGACTTTC
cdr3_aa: CASSLSVAGANVLTF

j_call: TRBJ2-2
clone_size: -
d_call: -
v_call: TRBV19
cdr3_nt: TGTGCCAGTAGTTTGGGGGCTAACGGGGAGCTGTTTTTT
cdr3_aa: CASSLGANGELFF

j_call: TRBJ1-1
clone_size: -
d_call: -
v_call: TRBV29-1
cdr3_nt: TGCAGCGTTGATAGGCAGGGGCTGAACACTGAAGCTTTCTTT
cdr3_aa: CSVDRQGLNTEAFF

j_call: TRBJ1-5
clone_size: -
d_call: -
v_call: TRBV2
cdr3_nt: TGTGCCAGCAGTGACAGGAACTATCAGCCCCAGCATTTT
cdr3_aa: CASSDRNYQPQHF

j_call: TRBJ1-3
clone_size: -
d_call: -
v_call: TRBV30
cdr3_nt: TGTGCCTGGAGCAGGTTGGGGACCTCAGGAAACACCATATATTTT
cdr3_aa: CAWSRLGTSGNTIYF

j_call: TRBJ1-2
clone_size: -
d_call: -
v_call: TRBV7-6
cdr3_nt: TGTGCCAGCAGCCCCTACCTCCCCAGGGAAGGTGGAGACTATGGCTACACCTTC
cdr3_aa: CASSPYLPREGGDYGYTF

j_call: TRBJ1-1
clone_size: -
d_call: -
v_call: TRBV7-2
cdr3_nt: TGTGCCAGCAGCCCCCCGGGTCTTAGGGGCCGAACTGAAGCTTTCTTT
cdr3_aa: CASSPPGLRGRTEAFF

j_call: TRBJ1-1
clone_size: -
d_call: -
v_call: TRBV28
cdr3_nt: TGTGCCAGCAGTCCAACGGGCCAGAACACTGAAGCTTTCTTT
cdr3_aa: CASSPTGQNTEAFF

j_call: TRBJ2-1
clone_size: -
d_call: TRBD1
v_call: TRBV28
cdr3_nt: TGTGCCAGCAGTTCCCCCTTCAGTGGGACAGGGGGGTTCGATGAGCAGTTCTTC
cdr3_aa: CASSSPFSGTGGFDEQFF

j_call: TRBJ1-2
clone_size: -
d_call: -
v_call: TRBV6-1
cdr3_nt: TGTGCCAGCAGTGAAAGGCGGACGGGGTATGGCTACACCTTC
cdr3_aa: CASSERRTGYGYTF

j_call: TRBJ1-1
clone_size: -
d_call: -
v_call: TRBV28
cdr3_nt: TGTGCCAGCATTTTAGGAGTCGGGAATTTCATGAACACTGAAGCTTTCTTT
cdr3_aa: CASILGVGNFMNTEAFF

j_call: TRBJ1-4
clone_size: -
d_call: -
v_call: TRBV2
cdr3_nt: TGTGCCAGCAGTGCCCCAGGAGACAACAATGAAAAACTGTTTTTT
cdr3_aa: CASSAPGDNNEKLFF